Below, 6 T cell receptor beta chains from the same sample are listed, as sequenced in a study of blood T cell repertoires in COVID-19. The table came from immunoSEQ multiplex PCR; TCRdb's copy has only in-frame clones and leaves some out. The sample consists of some 70,000 clones, around 87% of them appearing once. The source material was peripheral blood. The receptor set was obtained from a man aged 50 or older with active COVID-19.

This clone was picked up one time. CDR3 in amino acids: CASSLAVASGDTQYF. The CDR3 DNA reads as TGTGCCAGCAGCTTAGCGGTCGCCTCCGGAGATACGCAGTATTTT. The chain carries TRBV7-2 and TRBJ2-3; the D is unclear. From germline, CDR1 is SGHTA and CDR2 FQGNSA. The CDR3 sequence is 15 residues long. The V gene lost 0 bases and the J gene lost 5 bases, with 12 bases spanning the gap.

J is TRBJ2-1 and V is TRBV5-1, with TRBD2 matching over 7 bases. The germline V gene has CDR1 SGHRS and CDR2 YFSETQ. V was clipped by 0 bases and J by 4 bases; unmatched bases: 4. The CDR3 contains 15 residues. CDR3: CASSLGLADYNEQFF. CDR3 in DNA: TGCGCCAGCAGCTTGGGGCTAGCGGATTACAATGAGCAGTTCTTC.

This chain connects TRBV7-9 to TRBJ1-1; TRBD1 matches 7 bases. The CDR3 contains 16 residues. V gave up 1 base and J gave up 1 base; unmatched junction bases: 6. From germline, CDR1 is SEHNR and CDR2 FQNEAQ (reference sequence). For the CDR3, the DNA is TGTGCCAGCAGCTTAGGTTGGGACAGCTCGAACACTGAAGCTTTCTTT. The encoded protein is CASSLGWDSSNTEAFF.

V usage is TRBV30 and J usage is TRBJ2-7; 8 bases line up with TRBD2. The CDR3 length is 14 residues. V lost 2 bases to trimming and J lost 5 bases; unmatched junction nucleotides: 8. Germline CDR1 reads GTSNPN; CDR2 reads SVGIG (reference sequence). The CDR3 DNA reads as TGTGCCTGGAGTCCGTCACGGGAGGGCCACGAGCAGTACTTC. It yields the protein CAWSPSREGHEQYF.

This clone has more than one count but fewer than ten. The V call is TRBV7-9, the J call TRBJ2-7; the match to TRBD1 covers 10 bases. V lost 4 bases, J lost 6 bases, and 9 bases stayed unmatched. Looked up from germline, CDR1 is SEHNR and CDR2 is FQNEAQ (reference sequence). The CDR3 sequence is 15 residues long. The CDR3 loop is CASSYTGQGGSEQYF. In DNA form, the CDR3 reads TGTGCCAGCAGCTACACCGGACAGGGGGGTAGCGAGCAGTACTTC.

This chain connects TRBV4-1 to TRBJ1-3, with D unresolved. Trimming removed 4 bases from V and 0 bases from J, with 16 bases in between. This CDR3 is 17 amino acids long. The germline V gene has CDR1 MGHRA and CDR2 YSYEKL. This CDR3 reads CASSPYGNSNSGNTIYF. Here the CDR3 DNA reads TGCGCCAGCAGCCCTTACGGTAACTCCAACTCTGGAAACACCATATATTTT.